A selection of T cell receptor beta chains follows, all from one sample in a study of cytomegalovirus exposure and HLA in healthy donors. Here immunoSEQ multiplex PCR was the method, and the copy in TCRdb shows in-frame clones only, minus some. The top ten clones hold 1% to 1.5% of a sample with 65,000 or so clones, around 92% of them seen once. Sequences were obtained from PBMCs. Receptors were obtained from a woman between 18 and 29 years old in good health and CMV-seronegative. The CDR3 runs from the conserved cysteine through the conserved F or W. A D gene is named only where the DNA matches it firmly. Rows may omit the clone size; those that give it use once, few, many or a size class.

clone size	V gene	J gene	D gene	CDR3 protein	CDR3 DNA
NA	TRBV9	TRBJ1-4	TRBD1	CASSVGVQGKANEKLFF	TGTGCCAGCAGCGTAGGGGTACAGGGGAAAGCTAATGAAAAACTGTTTTTT
NA	TRBV29-1	TRBJ1-5	NA	CSVGELGDQPQHF	TGCAGCGTTGGCGAGTTAGGGGATCAGCCCCAGCATTTT
NA	TRBV7-2	TRBJ2-7	TRBD2	CASSSRLAGGGEQYF	TGTGCCAGCAGCTCCCGACTAGCGGGAGGGGGGGAGCAGTACTTC
NA	TRBV7-2	TRBJ2-5	TRBD2	CASSPRGLAGGETQYF	TGTGCCAGCAGCCCCCGTGGCCTAGCGGGAGGAGAGACCCAGTACTTC
NA	TRBV6-4	TRBJ2-3	NA	CASSDGAGGTDTQYF	TGTGCCAGCAGTGATGGGGCAGGGGGCACAGATACGCAGTATTTT
NA	TRBV9	TRBJ2-3	NA	CASSFPGGAGLYF	TGTGCCAGCAGCTTTCCTGGGGGCGCCGGCCTGTATTTT
once	TRBV19	TRBJ1-1	NA	CASNSHTEAFF	TGTGCCAGTAACTCCCACACTGAAGCTTTCTTT
NA	TRBV5-1	TRBJ1-1	TRBD1	CASSLVGQGETEAFF	TGCGCCAGCAGCTTGGTCGGACAGGGGGAAACTGAAGCTTTCTTT
NA	TRBV4-1	TRBJ1-6	TRBD1	CASSQQPGQLNSPLHF	TGCGCCAGCAGCCAACAACCGGGACAGCTTAATTCACCCCTCCACTTT
once	TRBV6-1	TRBJ1-2	NA	CASVQGDYGYTF	TGTGCCAGCGTGCAGGGTGACTATGGCTACACCTTC
NA	TRBV10-3	TRBJ2-3	TRBD2	CASTRLADPGDTQYF	TGTGCCTCCACCCGACTAGCGGACCCAGGGGATACGCAGTATTTT
NA	TRBV9	TRBJ2-2	NA	CASNSGQINTGELFF	TGTGCCAGCAACTCAGGGCAGATTAACACCGGGGAGCTGTTTTTT
once	TRBV5-1	TRBJ1-2	TRBD1	CASKDTGTGVSGYTF	TGCGCCAGCAAAGATACCGGGACAGGGGTTAGCGGCTACACCTTC
NA	TRBV28	TRBJ2-7	NA	CASTRRATSYGEQYF	TGTGCCAGCACTCGCAGGGCAACCTCCTACGGGGAGCAGTACTTC
NA	TRBV19	TRBJ2-3	TRBD1	CASTPEGATDTQYF	TGTGCCAGTACCCCTGAGGGGGCCACAGATACGCAGTATTTT
NA	TRBV6-4	TRBJ2-1	TRBD2	CASSERASGYNEQFF	TGTGCCAGCAGTGAAAGGGCTAGCGGGTACAATGAGCAGTTCTTC
few	TRBV23-1	TRBJ1-1	NA	CASSQSQEWAFF	TGCGCCAGCAGTCAATCCCAGGAATGGGCTTTCTTT
NA	TRBV29-1	TRBJ2-5	TRBD1	CSVISRDSQETQYF	TGCAGCGTCATCTCCCGGGACAGCCAAGAGACCCAGTACTTC
NA	TRBV6-1	TRBJ2-2	TRBD2	CASSERIAGGDTGELFF	TGTGCCAGCAGTGAAAGGATCGCGGGAGGGGACACCGGGGAGCTGTTTTTT
once	TRBV6-1	TRBJ1-2	NA	CASIRRPYGYTF	TGTGCCAGCATACGCAGGCCCTATGGCTACACCTTC
NA	TRBV19	TRBJ1-1	NA	CASSQWGGNTEAFF	TGTGCCAGTAGCCAATGGGGGGGGAACACTGAAGCTTTCTTT
NA	TRBV28	TRBJ2-1	NA	CASSLLGGKFF	TGTGCCAGCAGTTTATTGGGGGGAAAGTTCTTC
NA	TRBV6-1	TRBJ2-3	NA	CASSEAMIVTDTQYF	TGTGCCAGCAGTGAAGCGATGATAGTCACAGATACGCAGTATTTT
NA	TRBV15	TRBJ1-1	NA	CATSRDNRNTEAFF	TGTGCCACCAGCAGAGATAATAGAAACACTGAAGCTTTCTTT
NA	TRBV27	TRBJ1-1	NA	CASSSPYTESTEAFF	TGTGCCAGCAGTTCCCCCTATACCGAGAGCACTGAAGCTTTCTTT
NA	TRBV5-1	TRBJ2-3	TRBD1	CASSMDRGEDTQYF	TGCGCCAGCAGCATGGACAGGGGTGAGGATACGCAGTATTTT
NA	TRBV6-1	TRBJ2-7	NA	CASSGRLDGDEQYF	TGTGCCAGCAGCGGAAGACTAGATGGGGACGAGCAGTACTTC
NA	TRBV11-2	TRBJ1-1	NA	CASSSVTEAFF	TGTGCCAGCAGCTCGGTCACTGAAGCTTTCTTT
once	TRBV30	TRBJ1-1	TRBD1	CAWKTGEVAFF	TGTGCCTGGAAGACAGGGGAGGTAGCTTTCTTT
NA	TRBV7-6	TRBJ1-5	TRBD1	CASSLGTGDQPQHF	TGTGCCAGCAGCTTAGGGACAGGGGATCAGCCCCAGCATTTT
few	TRBV21-1	TRBJ2-6	NA	CASSKGVGGGEGANVLTF	TGTGCCAGCAGCAAGGGGGTCGGGGGGGGTGAGGGGGCCAACGTCCTGACTTTC
NA	TRBV18	TRBJ2-1	TRBD1	CASSPPRRPRTGIDNEQFF	TGTGCCAGCTCACCACCGAGGCGGCCTAGGACAGGGATAGATAATGAGCAGTTCTTC
NA	TRBV29-1	TRBJ2-4	NA	CSAAENPLAKNIQYF	TGCAGCGCCGCGGAGAACCCTCTAGCCAAAAACATTCAGTACTTC
once	TRBV28	TRBJ1-4	NA	CATRGTNEKLFF	TGTGCCACCCGGGGGACTAATGAAAAACTGTTTTTT
NA	TRBV21-1	TRBJ2-3	NA	CASGTGTDGTETDTQYF	TGTGCCAGCGGAACGGGGACAGACGGGACAGAAACCGATACGCAGTATTTT
NA	TRBV7-2	TRBJ2-3	NA	CASRSRPPDTQYF	TGTGCCAGCAGGTCCCGTCCCCCAGATACGCAGTATTTT
NA	TRBV2	TRBJ1-1	TRBD1	CASSVRQGNTEAFF	TGTGCCAGCAGTGTACGACAGGGGAACACTGAAGCTTTCTTT
once	TRBV9	TRBJ2-3	NA	CASSARGTAISSTDTQYF	TGTGCCAGCAGCGCCCGGGGGACAGCTATATCTAGCACAGATACGCAGTATTTT
NA	TRBV27	TRBJ1-2	NA	CASSLERRGYGYTF	TGTGCCAGCAGTTTAGAACGAAGGGGCTATGGCTACACCTTC
NA	TRBV5-4	TRBJ1-2	TRBD1	CASSPGQGFMREIYGYTF	TGTGCCAGCAGCCCGGGACAGGGGTTCATGCGGGAGATCTATGGCTACACCTTC
NA	TRBV18	TRBJ2-1	NA	CASSPPTRNEQFF	TGTGCCAGCTCACCGCCGACTCGGAATGAGCAGTTCTTC
NA	TRBV19	TRBJ1-5	TRBD1	CASRYTGAHQPQHF	TGTGCCAGTAGGTACACAGGGGCTCACCAGCCCCAGCATTTT
once	TRBV4-1	TRBJ1-1	NA	CASSQLTGATEAFF	TGCGCCAGCAGCCAACTTACAGGAGCCACTGAAGCTTTCTTT
NA	TRBV7-6	TRBJ2-5	NA	CASSLAGETQYF	TGTGCCAGCAGCTTAGCCGGGGAGACCCAGTACTTC
NA	TRBV14	TRBJ2-3	TRBD1	CASSPGQGPELWTDTQYF	TGTGCCAGCAGCCCGGGACAGGGGCCGGAGCTTTGGACAGATACGCAGTATTTT
NA	TRBV7-9	TRBJ1-5	TRBD1	CASSLTGDNQPQHF	TGTGCCAGCAGCTTAACAGGGGACAATCAGCCCCAGCATTTT
NA	TRBV5-1	TRBJ2-1	NA	CASSFEVDSNEQFF	TGCGCCAGCAGCTTTGAGGTTGACTCCAATGAGCAGTTCTTC
once	TRBV7-9	TRBJ1-1	NA	CASSPERYRRLNTEAFF	TGTGCCAGCAGTCCAGAGAGATACAGGCGGTTGAACACTGAAGCTTTCTTT
few	TRBV29-1	TRBJ1-1	NA	CSVVPGGTEAFF	TGCAGCGTTGTCCCCGGGGGCACTGAAGCTTTCTTT
NA	TRBV7-3	TRBJ2-7	TRBD2	CASSLTGGGREQYF	TGTGCCAGCAGCTTAACGGGGGGGGGTCGCGAGCAGTACTTC
NA	TRBV6-5	TRBJ1-5	NA	CASRAGFSGNQPQHF	TGTGCCAGCAGAGCAGGTTTTAGTGGCAATCAGCCCCAGCATTTT
NA	TRBV9	TRBJ2-1	TRBD1	CASSVTGAVGHDEQFF	TGTGCCAGCAGCGTTACAGGGGCCGTAGGGCACGATGAGCAGTTCTTC
NA	TRBV9	TRBJ2-1	TRBD1	CASSDGEQGANEQFF	TGTGCCAGCAGCGATGGGGAACAGGGGGCCAATGAGCAGTTCTTC
NA	TRBV4-1	TRBJ1-3	TRBD1	CASSQIRTGPLGGNTIYF	TGCGCCAGCAGCCAGATCAGGACAGGCCCGCTAGGTGGAAACACCATATATTTT
once	TRBV27	TRBJ1-1	TRBD1	CASSHGQGAAEAFF	TGTGCCAGCAGTCATGGCCAGGGGGCCGCTGAAGCTTTCTTT
NA	TRBV6-1	TRBJ2-1	NA	CASSEGTWYSSYNEQFF	TGTGCCAGCAGTGAAGGAACGTGGTACAGCTCCTACAATGAGCAGTTCTTC